A single T cell receptor beta chain is shown here with its context. This entry is derived from a study of cytomegalovirus exposure and HLA in healthy donors. The length of the CDR3 is 14 residues. Germline CDR1 is SEHNR and CDR2 is FQNEAQ (reference sequence). Trimming removed 5 bases at V and 4 bases at J, with 11 bases between. Measured with immunoSEQ multiplex PCR; TCRdb has only the in-frame clones, and not every one. Here the sample spans over 200,000 clones, roughly 88% being singletons. Sequenced input: PBMCs. This sequence joins TRBV7-9 and TRBJ2-2; weak D call: TRBD1 (6 bases). This TCR was recovered from a woman aged 18-35 years in good health and CMV-seronegative. The CDR3 nucleotides are TGTGCCAGCAGCGTCGGACAGACCACCGGGGAGCTGTTTTTT. This gives the protein CASSVGQTTGELFF.